What follows are 18 T cell receptor beta chains derived from one specimen sequenced in a study of regulatory T cells in long-lasting Graves disease. The time point is: newly diagnosed GD, antithyroid drugs for less than 3 months. Researchers made the TCR library from RNA that was extracted from PBMCs. HTBI primers from iRepertoire and Arm-PCR of CDR3 regions yielded the TCR beta libraries. A single record per CDR3 protein comes from TCRdb applying MiXCR to the multiplex PCR reads. Of roughly 500,000 distinct CDR3 sequences in the sample, less than 15% were seen once. The same specimen was also included in a second study, on T cells in Graves' hyperthyroidism and ophthalmopathy.

The source was peripheral blood mononuclear cells (PBMCs), collected at new diagnosis, from a patient treated with antithyroid drugs. These receptors were taken from a young man with Graves disease.

This clonotype was seen only a few times. V gene TRBV27 combines with J gene TRBJ1-1, with a possible D match to TRBD1 (5 bases). CDR3 size: 13 residues. V lost 7 bases and J lost 6, with 15 bases in between. Germline lookup yields CDR1 MNHEY and CDR2 SMNVEV (reference sequence). CDR3 coding DNA: TGTGCCAGCAACACCGGATGGGGGTCTGAAGCTTTCTTT. As protein: CASNTGWGSEAFF.

This clonotype was counted at least ten times. The chain recombines TRBV20-1 with TRBJ2-3, with D perhaps being TRBD1 or TRBD2 (5 bases each). The CDR3 contains 13 residues. CDR1 and CDR2 (germline): DFQATT, SNEGSKA (reference sequence). Trimming took off 3 bases at V and 6 bases at J, with 13 bases between the two ends. DNA for the CDR3: TGCAGTGCTAGCCCGGGGCGCCAGGATACGCAGTATTTT. This encodes CSASPGRQDTQYF.

This clonotype has only a few counts. CDR3 protein: CASNGGIAGDNEQFF. CDR3 coding DNA: TGTGCCAGTAATGGAGGGATAGCGGGAGACAATGAGCAGTTCTTC. V gene TRBV19 combines with J gene TRBJ2-1; 9 positions agree with TRBD2. Germline V gene data show CDR1 as LNHDA and CDR2 as SQIVND (reference sequence). The CDR3 is made up of 15 amino acids. V trimming: 7 bases; J trimming: 5 bases; junction bases outside the gene matches: 9.

This clonotype was counted ten times or more. The chain recombines TRBV12-3 or TRBV12-4 with TRBJ1-1, with D maybe TRBD1 (5 bases). The CDR3 runs to 13 residues. Trimming pared 5 bases from V and 7 bases from J, leaving 14 bases between. The CDR3 here is CASSLRGSVEAFF. Here the CDR3 DNA reads TGTGCCAGCAGTCTGAGGGGATCGGTTGAAGCTTTCTTT.

This clonotype has a count of ten or more. The V call is TRBV6-2 or TRBV6-3, the J call TRBJ2-1, with D perhaps given as TRBD1 or TRBD2 (5 bases each). The CDR3 sequence is 17 residues long. Trimming took off 0 bases at V and 5 bases at J, with 17 bases between the two ends. The V gene's germline CDR1 is MNHEY and CDR2 SVGEGT. The CDR3 sequence is CASSYSRLRGQHNEQFF. The DNA for the CDR3 is TGTGCCAGCAGTTACTCCCGGCTCCGGGGCCAGCACAATGAGCAGTTCTTC.

The V and J genes are TRBV20-1 and TRBJ2-2; possibly TRBD1 or TRBD2 for D (6 bases each). V gave up 3 bases and J gave up 1 base, with 12 bases separating them. The CDR3 spans 15 residues. Germline V gene data show CDR1 as DFQATT and CDR2 as SNEGSKA (reference sequence). The CDR3 sequence is CSASRGPLNTGELFF. The CDR3 bases are TGCAGTGCTAGTCGGGGGCCCTTGAACACCGGGGAGCTGTTTTTT.

The chain carries TRBV14 and TRBJ1-4; 7 bases map to TRBD1. The CDR3 totals 16 residues. With 2 bases clipped from V and 8 bases from J, the junction kept 11 bases outside the gene matches. Per the germline V gene, CDR1 is SGHDN and CDR2 is FVKESK. Here the CDR3 DNA reads TGTGCCAGCAGCCAACTGAAACAGGGGTTAGGGGAAAAACTGTTTTTT. Translating it yields CASSQLKQGLGEKLFF.

There are many counts of this clonotype. V gene TRBV12-3 or TRBV12-4 combines with J gene TRBJ2-7, with D perhaps matching TRBD1 or TRBD2 (5 bases each). V gave up 5 bases and J gave up 2 bases, with 13 bases separating them. The CDR3 sequence is 14 residues long. Here the CDR3 reads CASSLEGPPYEQYF. The CDR3 region has the DNA TGTGCCAGCAGTCTCGAGGGACCCCCCTACGAGCAGTACTTC.

The rearrangement joins TRBV5-1 to TRBJ2-3, with 8 positions matching TRBD2. The CDR3 is 19 residues long. Germline lookup yields CDR1 SGHRS and CDR2 YFSETQ. Losses at the gene ends were 0 bases for V and 2 bases for J; bases not matched to a gene: 14. The CDR3 reads CASSLVPGSSGRHTDTQYF. The CDR3 region has the DNA TGCGCCAGCAGCTTGGTACCGGGGTCTAGCGGGCGTCACACAGATACGCAGTATTTT.

About this clonotype: A single base separates this from a much larger clone, so it may be a read error. The chain links TRBV3-1 to TRBJ1-1, with D possibly being TRBD1 (5 bases). Looked up from germline, CDR1 is LGHDT and CDR2 is YNNKEL (reference sequence). V gave up 1 base and J gave up 5 bases, with 14 bases separating them. This CDR3 is built from 15 residues. For the CDR3, the DNA is TGTGCCAGCAGCCAAGGCGAAATTCAGGGTACTGAAGCTTTCTTT. Protein product: CASSQGEIQGTEAFF.

Only one count was recorded for this clonotype. This rearrangement joins TRBV6-1 to TRBJ1-2; maybe TRBD1 (6 bases). The CDR3 is 14 residues long. Germline V gene data show CDR1 as MNHNS and CDR2 as SASEGT. V dropped 4 bases and J dropped 5 bases, with 14 bases sitting between them. The CDR3 loop reads CASSGGGWGYGYTF. For the CDR3, the DNA is TGTGCCAGCAGTGGGGGGGGCTGGGGGTATGGCTACACCTTC.

This clonotype was counted many times. The gene calls are TRBV11-2 and TRBJ2-7; TRBD2 is a possible D gene (5 bases). Trimming pared 1 base from V and 4 bases from J, leaving 14 bases between. Per the germline V gene, CDR1 is SGHAT and CDR2 is FQNNGV. The CDR3 runs 15 residues. For the CDR3, the DNA is TGTGCCAGCAGCTTAGTTGGCGGACTGGGGTACGAGCAGTACTTC. The encoded protein is CASSLVGGLGYEQYF.

This clonotype was seen a few times. The gene calls are TRBV30 and TRBJ2-3; 8 bases line up with TRBD1. After removal of 1 base from V and 2 bases from J, the junction contained 2 bases not matched to a gene. The CDR3 length is 14 residues. Germline values: CDR1 GTSNPN, CDR2 SVGIG (reference sequence). CDR3 residues: CAWSAGGVTDTQYF. In DNA, the CDR3 is TGTGCCTGGAGTGCAGGGGGCGTCACAGATACGCAGTATTTT.

A few counts support this clonotype. A much larger clone differs by one base, so this may be a read error. The genes are TRBV2 and TRBJ1-4, with D maybe TRBD1 (5 bases). Germline CDR1 SNHLY, CDR2 FYNNEI. The CDR3 covers 13 residues. CDR3 DNA: TGTGCCAGCATTTCTCATATAGGGGAGGGACTGCTTTTT. Its translation is CASISHIGEGLLF.

This clonotype has at least ten counts. V usage is TRBV11-3 and J usage is TRBJ2-2, with D unclear. There are 12 residues in the CDR3. The germline gives CDR1 SGHNT, CDR2 YENEEA. The V end lost 0 bases, the J end lost 9 bases, and 5 bases lay between the germline ends. In DNA form, the CDR3 reads TGTGCCAGCAGCTTAGACTCGTGGGAGCTGTTTTTT. Translation: CASSLDSWELFF.

The chain uses TRBV19 and TRBJ2-1, with 8 nucleotides matching TRBD2. This CDR3 spans 14 amino acids. Germline V gives CDR1 LNHDA, CDR2 SQIVND (reference sequence). With 0 bases clipped from V and 6 bases from J, the junction kept 1 base outside the gene matches. The DNA for the CDR3 is TGTGCCAGTAGTATAGAAAGCGGGGGCAATGAGCAGTTCTTC. Encoded protein: CASSIESGGNEQFF.

This clonotype was seen at least ten times. As DNA, the CDR3 is TGCAGCGTTCGTCGGGCGGGGAGCACAGATACGCAGTATTTT. Translation: CSVRRAGSTDTQYF. The chain links TRBV29-1 to TRBJ2-3, with D possibly TRBD2 on 6 matching bases. CDR1 is SQVTM, CDR2 ANQGSEA, per germline. The CDR3 has 14 residues. Trimming shortened V by 5 bases and J by 0 bases, and 12 bases separated the two germline ends.

At least ten counts were recorded for this clonotype. This chain joins TRBV18 and TRBJ2-4; the match to TRBD1 covers 12 bases. There are 17 residues in the CDR3. Unmatched junction bases numbered 11, after V lost 5 bases and J lost 6 bases. In germline, CDR1 is KGHSH, CDR2 LQKENI. Here the CDR3 reads CASSTGTGGYGRNIQYF. As DNA, the CDR3 is TGTGCCAGCTCAACCGGGACAGGGGGCTACGGAAGAAACATTCAGTACTTC.